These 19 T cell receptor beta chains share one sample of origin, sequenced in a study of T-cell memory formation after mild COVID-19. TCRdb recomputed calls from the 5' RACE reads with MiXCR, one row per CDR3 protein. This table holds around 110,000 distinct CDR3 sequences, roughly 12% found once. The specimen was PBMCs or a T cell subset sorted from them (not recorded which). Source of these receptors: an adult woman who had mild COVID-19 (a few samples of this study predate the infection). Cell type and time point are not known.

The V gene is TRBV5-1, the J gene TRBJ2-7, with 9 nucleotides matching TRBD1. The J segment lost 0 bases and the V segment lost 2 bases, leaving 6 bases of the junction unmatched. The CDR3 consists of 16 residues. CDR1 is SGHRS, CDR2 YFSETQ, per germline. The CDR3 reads CASSLHRDRVSYEQYF. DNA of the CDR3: TGCGCCAGCAGCTTACACCGGGACAGGGTCTCCTACGAGCAGTACTTC. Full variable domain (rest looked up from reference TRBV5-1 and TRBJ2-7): KAGVTQTPRYLIKTRGQQVTLSCSPISGHRSVSWYQQTPGQGLQFLFEYFSETQRNKGNFPGRFSGRQFSNSRSEMNVSTLELGDSALYLCASSLHRDRVSYEQYFGPGTRLTVT.

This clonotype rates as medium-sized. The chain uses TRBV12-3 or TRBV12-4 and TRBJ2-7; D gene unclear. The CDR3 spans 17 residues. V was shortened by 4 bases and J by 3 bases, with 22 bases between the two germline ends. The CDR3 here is CASSSRPRDSERYEQYF. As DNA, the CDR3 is TGTGCCAGCAGTTCCCGACCTCGCGACTCGGAGCGCTACGAGCAGTACTTC.

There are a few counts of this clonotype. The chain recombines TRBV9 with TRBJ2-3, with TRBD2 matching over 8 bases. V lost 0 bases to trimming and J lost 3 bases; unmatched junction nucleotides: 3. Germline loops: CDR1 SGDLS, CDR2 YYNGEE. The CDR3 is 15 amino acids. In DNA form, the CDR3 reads TGTGCCAGCAGCGTAGGGGGCGGGAGGACAGATACGCAGTATTTT. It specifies CASSVGGGRTDTQYF.

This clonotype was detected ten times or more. As DNA, the CDR3 is TGTGCCAGCAGCTTGGGGGGCACCGGGGAGCTGTTTTTT. It codes for CASSLGGTGELFF. This chain connects TRBV12-3 or TRBV12-4 to TRBJ2-2, with D possibly TRBD2 on 6 matching bases. This CDR3 region has 13 residues. V dropped 6 bases and J dropped 4 bases, with 9 bases sitting between them.

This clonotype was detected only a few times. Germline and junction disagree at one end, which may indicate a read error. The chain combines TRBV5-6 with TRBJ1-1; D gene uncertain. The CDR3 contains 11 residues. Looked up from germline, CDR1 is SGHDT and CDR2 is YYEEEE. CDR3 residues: CASRLGTEAFF. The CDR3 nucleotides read TGTGCCAGCAGATTGGGAACTGAAGCTTTCTTT.

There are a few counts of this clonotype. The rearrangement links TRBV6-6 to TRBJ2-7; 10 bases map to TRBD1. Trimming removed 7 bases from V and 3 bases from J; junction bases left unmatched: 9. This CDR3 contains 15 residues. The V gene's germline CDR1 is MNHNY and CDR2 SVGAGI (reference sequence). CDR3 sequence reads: CASMGERTGGYEQYF. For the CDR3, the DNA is TGTGCCAGCATGGGGGAAAGGACAGGGGGCTACGAGCAGTACTTC.

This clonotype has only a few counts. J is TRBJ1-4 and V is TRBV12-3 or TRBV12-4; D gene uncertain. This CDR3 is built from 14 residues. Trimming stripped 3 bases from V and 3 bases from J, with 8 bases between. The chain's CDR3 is CASSFALANEKLFF. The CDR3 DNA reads TGTGCCAGCAGTTTCGCGTTGGCTAATGAAAAACTGTTTTTT.

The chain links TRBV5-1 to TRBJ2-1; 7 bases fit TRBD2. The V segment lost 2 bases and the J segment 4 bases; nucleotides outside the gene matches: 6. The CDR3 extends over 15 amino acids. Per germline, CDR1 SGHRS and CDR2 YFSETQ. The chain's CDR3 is CASSFGAGLYNEQFF. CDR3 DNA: TGCGCCAGCAGCTTTGGAGCGGGACTATACAATGAGCAGTTCTTC.

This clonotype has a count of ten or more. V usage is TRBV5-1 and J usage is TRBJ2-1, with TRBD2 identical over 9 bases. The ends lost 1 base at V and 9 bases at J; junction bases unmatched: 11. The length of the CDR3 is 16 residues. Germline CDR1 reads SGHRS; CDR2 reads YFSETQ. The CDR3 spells CASSLRASGAFFEQFF. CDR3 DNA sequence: TGCGCCAGCAGCTTGAGGGCTAGCGGGGCGTTTTTTGAGCAGTTCTTC.

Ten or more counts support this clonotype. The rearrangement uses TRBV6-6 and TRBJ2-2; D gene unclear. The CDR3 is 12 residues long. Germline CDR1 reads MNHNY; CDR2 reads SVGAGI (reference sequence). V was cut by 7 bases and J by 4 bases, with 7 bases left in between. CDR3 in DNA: TGTGCCAGCACTCCGGGCACCGGGGAGCTGTTTTTT. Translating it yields CASTPGTGELFF.

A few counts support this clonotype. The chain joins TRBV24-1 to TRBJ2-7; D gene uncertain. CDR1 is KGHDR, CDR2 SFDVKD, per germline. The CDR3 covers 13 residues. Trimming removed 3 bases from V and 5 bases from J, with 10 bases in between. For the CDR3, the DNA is TGTGCCACCAGTGATCATAGAGAAGACGAGCAGTACTTC. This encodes CATSDHREDEQYF.

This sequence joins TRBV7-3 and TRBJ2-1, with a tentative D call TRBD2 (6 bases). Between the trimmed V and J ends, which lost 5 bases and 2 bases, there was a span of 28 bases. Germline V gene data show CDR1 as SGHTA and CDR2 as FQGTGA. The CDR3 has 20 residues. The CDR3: CASSPWGEIGSPGAYNEQFF. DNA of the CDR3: TGTGCCAGCAGCCCCTGGGGGGAAATCGGGAGCCCGGGAGCCTACAATGAGCAGTTCTTC.

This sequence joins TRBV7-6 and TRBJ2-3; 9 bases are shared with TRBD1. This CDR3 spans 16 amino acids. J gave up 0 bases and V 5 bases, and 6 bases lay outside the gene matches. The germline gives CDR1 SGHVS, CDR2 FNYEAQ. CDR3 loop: CASSPRQGGSTDTQYF. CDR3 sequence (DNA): TGTGCCAGCAGCCCCCGACAGGGGGGGAGCACAGATACGCAGTATTTT.

The CDR3 nucleotides are TGCAGCGTTGCCTCAGGGTACGGCTATTACAATGAGCAGTTCTTC. The encoded protein is CSVASGYGYYNEQFF. V usage is TRBV29-1 and J usage is TRBJ2-1, with D tentatively TRBD1 (5 bases). The CDR3 is 15 residues long. V was trimmed by 4 bases and J by 4 bases, leaving 17 bases between them. Germline V CDR1 and CDR2: SQVTM, ANQGSEA.

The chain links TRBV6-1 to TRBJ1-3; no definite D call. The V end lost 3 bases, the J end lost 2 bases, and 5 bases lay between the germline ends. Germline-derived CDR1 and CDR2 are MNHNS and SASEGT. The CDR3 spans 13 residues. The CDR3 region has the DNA TGTGCCAGCAGTGATACCCCTGGAAACACCATATATTTT. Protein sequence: CASSDTPGNTIYF.

The CDR3 sequence: CASSLLSAYNEQFF. The DNA for the CDR3 is TGTGCCAGCAGTTTACTTTCCGCTTACAATGAGCAGTTCTTC. The rearrangement uses TRBV27 and TRBJ2-1, with D unresolved. The germline V and J ends were trimmed by 2 bases and 4 bases, with 9 bases remaining between them. The CDR3 length is 14 residues. Per the germline V gene, CDR1 is MNHEY and CDR2 is SMNVEV (reference sequence).

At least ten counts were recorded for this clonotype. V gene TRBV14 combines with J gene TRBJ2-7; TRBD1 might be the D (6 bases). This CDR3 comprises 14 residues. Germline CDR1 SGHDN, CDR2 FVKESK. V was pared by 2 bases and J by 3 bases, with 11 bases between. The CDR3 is CASSQQTRGYEQYF. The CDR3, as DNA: TGTGCCAGCAGCCAACAAACCAGGGGCTACGAGCAGTACTTC.

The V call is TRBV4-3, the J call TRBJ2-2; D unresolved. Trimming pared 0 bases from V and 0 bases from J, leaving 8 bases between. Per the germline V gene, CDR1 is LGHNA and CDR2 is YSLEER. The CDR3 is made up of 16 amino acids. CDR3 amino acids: CASSQEALANTGELFF. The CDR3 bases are TGCGCCAGCAGCCAAGAGGCCCTTGCGAACACCGGGGAGCTGTTTTTT.

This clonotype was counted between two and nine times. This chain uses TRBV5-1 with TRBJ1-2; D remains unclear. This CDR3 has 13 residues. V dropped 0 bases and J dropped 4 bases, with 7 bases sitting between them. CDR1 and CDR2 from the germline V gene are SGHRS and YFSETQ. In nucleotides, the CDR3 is TGCGCCAGCAGCTTGGAGGACGGCTATGGCTACACCTTC. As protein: CASSLEDGYGYTF.